This TCR beta chain was obtained from a study of blood T cell repertoires in COVID-19. Study information: Acute-phase and convalescent COVID-19 samples originated in the United States, Italy and Spain. Nucleic acid was either cDNA or gDNA, and it came from T cells, B-cell-depleted T cells, or PBMCs.

Turning to this clone: A read error may produce the germline difference seen at one junction end.

As handled by the study authors: The authors estimated nucleated cell counts from reference gene primer amplification. This table comes from immunoSEQ multiplex PCR, and its TCRdb copy is limited to in-frame clones, with some not included. V, J and clone size derive from that table, while D and trimming were established from the DNA sequence. The table records 390,000 or so clones, more than 80% of them present only once. Germline V gene lookup returns CDR1 MNHNS and CDR2 SASEGT. The CDR3 has 15 amino acids. The genes are TRBV6-1 and TRBJ2-2; D uncertain. This clonotype was sampled from a woman aged 25 to 39 with active or convalescent COVID-19. Sequencing was done on a sample of peripheral blood. The CDR3 protein is CASREVGVGTGELFF. For the CDR3, the DNA is TGTGCCAGCAGGGAAGTCGGAGTCGGCACCGGGGAGCTGTTTTTT.